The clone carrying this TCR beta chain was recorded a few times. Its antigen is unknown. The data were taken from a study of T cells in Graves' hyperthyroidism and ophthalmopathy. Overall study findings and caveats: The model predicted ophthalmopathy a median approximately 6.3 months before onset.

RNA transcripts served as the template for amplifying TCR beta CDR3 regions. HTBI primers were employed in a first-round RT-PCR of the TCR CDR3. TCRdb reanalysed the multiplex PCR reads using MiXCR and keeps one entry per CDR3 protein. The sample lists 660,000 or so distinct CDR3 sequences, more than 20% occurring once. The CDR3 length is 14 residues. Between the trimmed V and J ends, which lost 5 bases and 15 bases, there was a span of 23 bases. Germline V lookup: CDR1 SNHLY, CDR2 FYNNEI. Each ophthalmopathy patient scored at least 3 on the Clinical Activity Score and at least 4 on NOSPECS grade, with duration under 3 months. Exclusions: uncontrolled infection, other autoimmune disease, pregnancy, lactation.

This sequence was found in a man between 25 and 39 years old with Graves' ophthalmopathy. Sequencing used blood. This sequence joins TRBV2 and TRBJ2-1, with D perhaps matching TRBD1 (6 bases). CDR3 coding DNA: TGTGCCAGCAGTAACAGGGTAGCCCCCTTTGTTCGGTTCTTC. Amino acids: CASSNRVAPFVRFF.